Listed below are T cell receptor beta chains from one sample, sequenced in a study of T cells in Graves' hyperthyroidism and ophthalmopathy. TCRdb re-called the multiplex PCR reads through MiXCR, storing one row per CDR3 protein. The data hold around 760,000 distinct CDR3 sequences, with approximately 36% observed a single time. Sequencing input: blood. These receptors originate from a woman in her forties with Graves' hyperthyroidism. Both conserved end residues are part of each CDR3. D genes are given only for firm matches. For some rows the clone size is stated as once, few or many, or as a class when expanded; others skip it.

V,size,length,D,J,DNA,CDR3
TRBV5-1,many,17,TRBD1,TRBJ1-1,TGCGCCAGCAGCAGGCTACAGGGGGCGAAAGGGAACACTGAAGCTTTCTTT,CASSRLQGAKGNTEAFF
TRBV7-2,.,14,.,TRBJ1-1,TGTGCCAGCATCAAAGGGTTGAGGAACACTAAAGCTTTCTTT,CASIKGLRNTKAFF
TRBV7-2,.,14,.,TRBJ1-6,TGTGCCAGCAGCCGGACATTTTTTAATTCACCCCTCCACTTT,CASSRTFFNSPLHF
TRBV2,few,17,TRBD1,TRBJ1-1,TGTGCCAGCAGTTCACCCCACTACGACAGGGGTTTTACTGAAGCTTTCTTT,CASSSPHYDRGFTEAFF
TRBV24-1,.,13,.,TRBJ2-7,TGTGCCACGAACGACAGGACTGCCTACGAGCAGTACTTC,CATNDRTAYEQYF
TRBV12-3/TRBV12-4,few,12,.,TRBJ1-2,TGTGCCAGGTCCCGCCTAAGGGACGGCTACACCTTC,CARSRLRDGYTF
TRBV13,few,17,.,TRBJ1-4,TGTGCCAGCAGTCGTAACGCGGGCTCTAGAACTAATGAAAAACTGTTTTTT,CASSRNAGSRTNEKLFF
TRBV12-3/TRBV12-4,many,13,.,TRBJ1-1,TGTGCCAGCAGTCTTCAGGGGCGAACTGAAGCTTTCTTT,CASSLQGRTEAFF
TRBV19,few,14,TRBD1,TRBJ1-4,TGTGCCAGTAGTACACAGGGGGTGGCTGAAAAACTGTTTTTT,CASSTQGVAEKLFF
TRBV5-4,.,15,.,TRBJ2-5,TGTGCCAGCAGCTCCGCCGCCGGGGAACAAGAGACCCAGTACTTC,CASSSAAGEQETQYF
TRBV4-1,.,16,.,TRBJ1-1,TGCGCCAGCAGCCAAGATCCCCGGGGAGGGGTCACTGAAGCTTTCTTT,CASSQDPRGGVTEAFF
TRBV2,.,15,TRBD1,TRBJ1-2,TGTGCCAGCGGACAGGGCATCGTTCGAGTGAAGGGCTACACCTTC,CASGQGIVRVKGYTF
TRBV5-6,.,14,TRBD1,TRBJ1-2,TGTGCCAGCAGCGCCGAAGGGGGCGGCTATGGCTACACCTTC,CASSAEGGGYGYTF
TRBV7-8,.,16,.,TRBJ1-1,TGTGCCAGCAGCCACCCGGGGCGGGGGGGCCTCACTGAAGCTTTCTTT,CASSHPGRGGLTEAFF
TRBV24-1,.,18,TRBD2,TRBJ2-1,TGTGCCACCAGTGATTTGCGGAGCGGGACTTACTCCTACAATGAGCAGTTCTTC,CATSDLRSGTYSYNEQFF
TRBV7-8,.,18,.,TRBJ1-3,TGTGCCAGCAGCTTAGCGAAGGCAGGGGAGTTCTCTGGAAACACCATATATTTT,CASSLAKAGEFSGNTIYF
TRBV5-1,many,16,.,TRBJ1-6,TGCGCCAGCAGCTTGGGACCGCAGAGGCCCATTTCACCCCTCCACTTT,CASSLGPQRPISPLHF
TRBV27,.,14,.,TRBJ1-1,TGTGCCAGCAGTTTATCGCCCGGCTCCTATGAAGCTTTCTTT,CASSLSPGSYEAFF
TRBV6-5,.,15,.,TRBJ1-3,TGTGCCAGCAGTTACTGGGATGGGAGTGGAAACACCATATATTTT,CASSYWDGSGNTIYF
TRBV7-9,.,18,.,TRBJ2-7,TGTGCCAGCAGCCCCACCTCCAGGGGCGGCAGAAACGCCTACGAGCAGTACTTC,CASSPTSRGGRNAYEQYF
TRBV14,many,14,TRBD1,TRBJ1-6,TGTGCCAGCAGCCAAGTACAGGGGAGTTCACCCCTCCACTTT,CASSQVQGSSPLHF
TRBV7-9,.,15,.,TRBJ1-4,TGTGCCAGCAGCACAGGGACTAGCCCTAATGAAAAACTGTTTTTT,CASSTGTSPNEKLFF
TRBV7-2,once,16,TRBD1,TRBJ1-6,TGTGCCAGCAGCTCATACAGGGGGCCCTATAATTCACCCCTCCACTTT,CASSSYRGPYNSPLHF
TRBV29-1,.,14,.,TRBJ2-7,TGCAGCGTTCTGAACAGGGTGGTTGACTACGAGCAGTACTTC,CSVLNRVVDYEQYF